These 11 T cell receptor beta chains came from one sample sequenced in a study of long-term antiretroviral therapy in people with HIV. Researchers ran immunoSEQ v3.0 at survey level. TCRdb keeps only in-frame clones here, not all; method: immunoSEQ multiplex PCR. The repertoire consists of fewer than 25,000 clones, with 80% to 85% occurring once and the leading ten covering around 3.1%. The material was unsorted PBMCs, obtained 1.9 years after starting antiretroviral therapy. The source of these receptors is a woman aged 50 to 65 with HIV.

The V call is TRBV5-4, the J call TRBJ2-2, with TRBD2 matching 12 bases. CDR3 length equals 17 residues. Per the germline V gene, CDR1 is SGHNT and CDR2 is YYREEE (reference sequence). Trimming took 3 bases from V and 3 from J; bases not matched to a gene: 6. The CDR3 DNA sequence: TGTGCCAGCAGCTCGGCTAGCGGGGGGGCCCACACCGGGGAGCTGTTTTTT. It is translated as CASSSASGGAHTGELFF.

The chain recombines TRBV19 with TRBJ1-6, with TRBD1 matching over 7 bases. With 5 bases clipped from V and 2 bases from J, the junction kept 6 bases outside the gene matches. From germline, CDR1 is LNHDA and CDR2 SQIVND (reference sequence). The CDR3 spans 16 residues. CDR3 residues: CASSATGVTYNSPLHF. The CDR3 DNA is TGTGCCAGTAGTGCCACAGGGGTTACCTATAATTCACCCCTCCACTTT.

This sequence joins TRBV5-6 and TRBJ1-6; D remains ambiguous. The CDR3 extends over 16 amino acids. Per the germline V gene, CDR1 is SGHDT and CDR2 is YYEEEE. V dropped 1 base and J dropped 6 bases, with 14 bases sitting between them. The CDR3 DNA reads TGTGCCAGCAGCTTGTTCCCAGACGGTTCTAATTCACCCCTCCACTTT. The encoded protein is CASSLFPDGSNSPLHF. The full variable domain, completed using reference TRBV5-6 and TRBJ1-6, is DAGVTQSPTHLIKTRGQQVTLRCSPKSGHDTVSWYQQALGQGPQFIFQYYEEEERQRGNFPDRFSGHQFPNYSSELNVNALLLGDSALYLCASSLFPDGSNSPLHFGNGTRLTVT.

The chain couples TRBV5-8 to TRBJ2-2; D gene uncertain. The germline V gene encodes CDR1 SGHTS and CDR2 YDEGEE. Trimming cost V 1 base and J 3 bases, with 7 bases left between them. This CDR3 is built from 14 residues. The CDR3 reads CASSLLTYTGELFF. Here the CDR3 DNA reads TGTGCCAGCAGCTTGCTCACCTACACCGGGGAGCTGTTTTTT.

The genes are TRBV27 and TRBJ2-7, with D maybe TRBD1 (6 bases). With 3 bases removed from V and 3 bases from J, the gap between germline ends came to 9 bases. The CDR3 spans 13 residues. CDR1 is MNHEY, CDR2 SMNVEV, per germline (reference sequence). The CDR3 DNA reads TGTGCCAGCAGTTTCACAGGGAACTACGAGCAGTACTTC. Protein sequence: CASSFTGNYEQYF.

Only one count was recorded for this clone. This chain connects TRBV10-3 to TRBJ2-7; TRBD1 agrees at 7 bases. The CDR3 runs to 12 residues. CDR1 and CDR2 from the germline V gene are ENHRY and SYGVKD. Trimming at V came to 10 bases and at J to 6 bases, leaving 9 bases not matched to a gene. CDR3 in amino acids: CATGDRATEQYF. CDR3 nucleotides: TGTGCCACCGGAGACAGGGCTACCGAGCAGTACTTC.

Here the CDR3 reads CASSPSANTEAFF. The DNA of the CDR3 is TGTGCCAGCAGCCCATCGGCGAACACTGAAGCTTTCTTT. The rearrangement links TRBV7-3 to TRBJ1-1, with unresolved D. The ends were cut back, 5 bases at V and 1 base at J, with 8 bases in the middle. This CDR3 comprises 13 residues. Germline CDR1 is SGHTA and CDR2 is FQGTGA.

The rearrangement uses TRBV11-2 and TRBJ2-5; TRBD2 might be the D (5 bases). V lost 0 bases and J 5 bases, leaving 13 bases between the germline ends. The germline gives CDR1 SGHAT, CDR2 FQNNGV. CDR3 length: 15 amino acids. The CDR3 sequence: CASSLEGRWEETQYF. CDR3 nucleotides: TGTGCCAGCAGCTTAGAGGGCAGGTGGGAGGAGACCCAGTACTTC.

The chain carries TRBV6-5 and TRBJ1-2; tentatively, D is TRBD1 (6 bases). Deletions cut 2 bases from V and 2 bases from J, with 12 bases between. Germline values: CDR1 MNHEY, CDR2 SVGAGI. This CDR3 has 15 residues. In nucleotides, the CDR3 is TGTGCCAGCAGTTACCTTAACAGGGCCAACTATGGCTACACCTTC. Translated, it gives CASSYLNRANYGYTF.

CDR3 coding DNA: TGTGCCACCAGCAGAGAAGCCTTCTTCACCGGGGAGCTGTTTTTT. This codes for CATSREAFFTGELFF. This chain links TRBV15 with TRBJ2-2, with no clear D. V was clipped by 0 bases and J by 4 bases, with 9 bases between them. The germline CDR1 and CDR2 sequences are LNHNV and YYDKDF (reference sequence). CDR3 size: 15 residues.

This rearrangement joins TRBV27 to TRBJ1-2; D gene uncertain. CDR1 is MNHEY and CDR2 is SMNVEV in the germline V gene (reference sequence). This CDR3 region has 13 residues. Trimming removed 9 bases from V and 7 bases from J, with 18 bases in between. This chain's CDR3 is CASMGRTLLGYTF. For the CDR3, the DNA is TGTGCCAGTATGGGTAGGACCTTACTTGGCTACACCTTC.